A single sample gave rise to the 7 T cell receptor beta chains below, sequenced in a study of OX40 agonist ivuxolimab in advanced cancers. Method: immunoSEQ multiplex PCR; TCRdb's copy keeps in-frame clones and lacks some. The table includes tens of thousands of clones, more than 75% detected once. The sequencing used CD4+ or CD8+ T cells sorted from blood, collected in a trial of the OX40 agonist ivuxolimab. Receptor source: an adult with an advanced solid tumor such as melanoma, head and neck, liver or kidney cancer.

V gene TRBV29-1 combines with J gene TRBJ1-1, with D perhaps TRBD1 (5 bases). The CDR3 length is 12 residues. Germline-derived CDR1 and CDR2 are SQVTM and ANQGSEA. Trimming shortened V by 5 bases and J by 4 bases, and 11 bases separated the two germline ends. The CDR3 is CSVHVGTTEAFF. CDR3 DNA: TGCAGCGTTCATGTAGGGACCACTGAAGCTTTCTTT.

J is TRBJ2-7 and V is TRBV21-1; the table's D call TRBD2 went unverified against the DNA. TRBV21-1 is marked as a pseudogene. There are 13 residues in the CDR3. In DNA, the CDR3 is TGTGCCAGCAGCAAATTTTTCGGGTACGAGCAGTACTTC. Its translation: CASSKFFGYEQYF.

The chain employs TRBV9 and TRBJ1-1, with TRBD1 as a possible D gene (6 bases). In germline, CDR1 is SGDLS, CDR2 YYNGEE. This CDR3 has 13 amino acids. V was trimmed by 2 bases and J by 5 bases, leaving 10 bases between them. This CDR3 reads CASSVTGRTEAFF. In DNA, the CDR3 is TGTGCCAGCAGCGTCACAGGGCGAACTGAAGCTTTCTTT.

This chain joins TRBV5-1 and TRBJ2-7, with TRBD1 matching 9 bases. The V and J ends lost 4 bases and 2 bases, in that order; junction bases with no gene match: 7. The CDR3 has 15 amino acids. CDR1 is SGHRS and CDR2 is YFSETQ in the germline V gene. The CDR3: CASSPGTGTTYEQYF. Written as DNA, the CDR3 is TGCGCCAGCAGCCCAGGGACAGGGACTACCTACGAGCAGTACTTC.

In its sample, this clone was seen once. This chain links TRBV5-8 with TRBJ2-3; the D call may be TRBD1 or TRBD2 (5 bases each). The V gene lost 4 bases and the J gene lost 4 bases, with 13 bases spanning the gap. The CDR3 sequence is 14 residues long. Germline CDR1 is SGHTS and CDR2 is YDEGEE. CDR3 sequence (DNA): TGTGCCAGCAGCGTTGCCGTGGGGGCAGATACGCAGTATTTT. It translates to CASSVAVGADTQYF.

The chain joins TRBV5-1 to TRBJ2-7; TRBD1 matches 8 bases. Trimming at V came to 1 base and at J to 5 bases, leaving 5 bases not matched to a gene. CDR1 and CDR2 (germline): SGHRS, YFSETQ. CDR3 length equals 14 residues. CDR3 DNA sequence: TGCGCCAGCAGCTTGTACGACAGGGGAAACGAGCAGTACTTC. Translated: CASSLYDRGNEQYF.

This clone was observed once. CDR3 bases: TGTGCCAGCAGTTTGGCCAGGGGTTACGAGCAGTACTTC. This translates into CASSLARGYEQYF. The J gene is TRBJ2-7, the V gene TRBV28; D possibly corresponds to TRBD1 (6 bases). CDR3 length: 13 amino acids. CDR1 is MDHEN and CDR2 is SYDVKM in the germline V gene. V lost 3 bases to trimming and J lost 4 bases, with 10 bases between them.